This T cell receptor (beta chain) is drawn from a study of CD8+ T cells in alopecia areata. Details on this clone: The antigen is undetermined.

Sequencing used cDNA as its template, made by extracting RNA and reverse transcribing it. Clones were read by immunoSEQ multiplex PCR, and TCRdb kept only the in-frame ones, dropping some. The repertoire holds about 4,000 clones, with roughly 70% as singletons. V was pared by 4 bases and J by 5 bases, with 7 bases of the junction left unmatched. In germline, CDR1 is MNHEY, CDR2 SVGAGI. This CDR3 has 15 amino acids. Whole-study findings and limits: During tofacitinib treatment, many expanded lesional clones remained in scalp and blood.

Specified treatment: oral pan-JAK inhibitor, 5-10 mg twice daily. Peripheral blood, together with lesional scalp punch biopsies, was collected from alopecia areata patients. The chain recombines TRBV6-5 with TRBJ2-7; TRBD2 matches at 11 bases. Sequenced material: skin, taken at week 24, from a patient treated with tofacitinib. This TCR came from a human donor with alopecia areata. CDR3 region: CASSFVAGGPDEQYF. CDR3 nucleotides: TGTGCCAGCAGTTTCGTAGCGGGGGGGCCCGACGAGCAGTACTTC.